This T cell receptor (beta chain) was identified in a study of blood T cell repertoires in COVID-19. The overall study: Sources were T cells, B-cell-depleted T cells, or PBMCs; the material itself was cDNA or gDNA.

Clones were sequenced by immunoSEQ multiplex PCR, and TCRdb holds only the in-frame ones, with some missing. The table shows 350,000 to 400,000 clones, with 88% occurring only once. Germline-derived CDR1 and CDR2 are SGDLS and YYNGEE. The V end was cut by 0 bases, the J end by 1 base, with 8 bases between. CDR3 size: 15 residues. V usage is TRBV9 and J usage is TRBJ1-3; unclear D gene. Sequences were obtained from PBMCs or T cells enriched from blood (not recorded which). The clonotype originates from a woman aged 25 to 45 with acute COVID-19. Here the CDR3 reads CASSVGWASGNTIYF. DNA for the CDR3: TGTGCCAGCAGCGTAGGGTGGGCGTCTGGAAACACCATATATTTT.